A single sample gave rise to the 14 T cell receptor beta chains below, sequenced in a study of blood T cell repertoires in COVID-19. TCRdb's copy holds only in-frame clones and misses some; the assay was immunoSEQ multiplex PCR. The sample includes fewer than 300,000 clones, 75% to 90% seen only once; the top ten take approximately 4.2%. The specimen was PBMCs or T cells enriched from blood (not recorded which). Source of these receptors: a woman younger than 45 who had recovered from COVID-19.

The rearrangement uses TRBV2 and TRBJ1-2; 8 positions agree with TRBD1. The trim removed 8 bases at V and 8 bases at J, leaving 7 bases unmatched. The length of the CDR3 is 12 residues. From germline, CDR1 is SNHLY and CDR2 FYNNEI. CDR3 sequence: CASLDRGGGYTF. CDR3 coding DNA: TGTGCCAGCTTAGACAGGGGAGGAGGCTACACCTTC.

The chain joins TRBV5-8 to TRBJ1-5, with 7 bases aligning to TRBD1. The V gene's germline CDR1 is SGHTS and CDR2 YDEGEE. The CDR3 loop spans 12 amino acids. V lost 3 bases, J lost 7 bases, and 1 base stayed unmatched. The DNA for the CDR3 is TGTGCCAGCAGCTGGGGACAGCAGCCCCAGCATTTT. Translated, it gives CASSWGQQPQHF.

The rearrangement links TRBV3-1 (or the pseudogene TRBV3-2) to TRBJ2-1, with TRBD1 as a possible D gene (5 bases). Germline CDR1 and CDR2: LGHDT and YNNKEL (reference sequence). The CDR3 sequence is 12 residues long. V was trimmed by 2 bases and J by 10 bases, leaving 9 bases between them. This CDR3 is CASSQRGGEQFF. CDR3 nucleotide sequence: TGTGCCAGCAGCCAAAGGGGCGGCGAGCAGTTCTTC.

The chain combines TRBV28 with TRBJ2-1; D remains ambiguous. V gave up 3 bases and J gave up 3 bases, with 9 bases separating them. The CDR3 consists of 14 residues. Germline V gene sequence: CDR1 MDHEN, CDR2 SYDVKM. This CDR3 reads CASSFEDVYNEQFF. In DNA, the CDR3 is TGTGCCAGCAGTTTTGAGGATGTCTACAATGAGCAGTTCTTC.

The rearrangement joins TRBV15 to TRBJ1-5, with D uncertain. This CDR3 is 19 amino acids long. Germline CDR1 and CDR2: LNHNV and YYDKDF (reference sequence). Between the trimmed V and J ends, which lost 0 bases and 4 bases, there was a span of 22 bases. The CDR3 bases are TGTGCCACCAGCAGAGATTCATTGACCGTCTTCGCGAGGAATCAGCCCCAGCATTTT. Its protein product is CATSRDSLTVFARNQPQHF.

V gene TRBV18 combines with J gene TRBJ2-7; weak D call: TRBD2 (5 bases). The CDR3 is made up of 13 amino acids. V dropped 5 bases and J dropped 3 bases, with 11 bases sitting between them. From germline, CDR1 is KGHSH and CDR2 LQKENI. CDR3 DNA: TGTGCCAGCTCAGACGGACGGGACTACGAGCAGTACTTC. Its translation is CASSDGRDYEQYF.

The chain couples TRBV6-5 to TRBJ1-1; D ambiguous. CDR3 length: 13 residues. The ends were cut back, 8 bases at V and 8 bases at J, with 18 bases in the middle. Per the germline V gene, CDR1 is MNHEY and CDR2 is SVGAGI. This chain's CDR3 is CASVYGEWGEAFF. The CDR3 DNA is TGTGCCAGCGTATATGGGGAGTGGGGAGAAGCTTTCTTT.

The chain joins TRBV14 to TRBJ2-7, with TRBD2 identical over 13 bases. J was trimmed by 6 bases and V by 4 bases; bases with no gene match: 9. The CDR3 spans 16 residues. Germline V gives CDR1 SGHDN, CDR2 FVKESK. The CDR3 DNA reads TGTGCCAGCAGCCCGACTAGCGGGAGGCTGACGAGCGAGCAGTACTTC. It yields the protein CASSPTSGRLTSEQYF.

The rearrangement uses TRBV6-1 and TRBJ2-1; 9 nucleotides line up with TRBD2. The V gene's germline CDR1 is MNHNS and CDR2 SASEGT. The V and J ends lost 0 bases and 7 bases, in that order; junction bases with no gene match: 4. The length of the CDR3 is 15 residues. The CDR3: CASSEASGGKNEQFF. The DNA for the CDR3 is TGTGCCAGCAGTGAAGCTAGCGGGGGAAAAAATGAGCAGTTCTTC.

The chain links TRBV9 to TRBJ1-4; possibly TRBD1 for D (5 bases). The CDR3 totals 16 residues. The ends were cut back, 4 bases at V and 5 bases at J, with 18 bases in the middle. CDR1 is SGDLS, CDR2 YYNGEE, per germline. The CDR3 DNA reads as TGTGCCAGCAGCCCCGAGTTCGAGACAGCAAATGAAAAACTGTTTTTT. It translates to CASSPEFETANEKLFF.

As regards this clone: Germline is not matched at one junction end, which may reflect a read error. The chain employs TRBV27 and TRBJ1-2; weak D call: TRBD1 (5 bases). Germline V gene lookup returns CDR1 MNHEY and CDR2 SMNVEV (reference sequence). The CDR3 sequence is 14 residues long. The CDR3 spells CASSLSGLGYGYTF. The CDR3 nucleotides read TGTGCCAGCAGTCTATCGGGACTCGGCTATGGCTACACCTTC.

The V call is TRBV19, the J call TRBJ1-1; no firm D call. The V gene lost 1 base and the J gene lost 0 bases, with 6 bases spanning the gap. The germline gives CDR1 LNHDA, CDR2 SQIVND (reference sequence). The CDR3 spans 14 residues. The CDR3 DNA reads as TGTGCCAGTAGTATAGTTCCGGTGAACACTGAAGCTTTCTTT. Its protein product is CASSIVPVNTEAFF.

V is TRBV2 and J is TRBJ1-1; no reliable D call. Germline CDR1 is SNHLY and CDR2 is FYNNEI. The CDR3 sequence is 15 residues long. Trimming shortened V by 8 bases and J by 6 bases, and 22 bases separated the two germline ends. CDR3 residues: CASVLPKVTVAEAFF. The CDR3 DNA reads as TGTGCCAGCGTACTGCCCAAGGTCACAGTGGCTGAAGCTTTCTTT.

In this sample, this clone turned up many times. This chain connects TRBV7-9 to TRBJ1-6; D ambiguous. Trimming removed 5 bases at V and 8 bases at J, with 13 bases between. This CDR3 region has 14 residues. The germline V gene encodes CDR1 SEHNR and CDR2 FQNEAQ (reference sequence). The CDR3 sequence is CASSPSGVHSPLHF. Here the CDR3 DNA reads TGTGCCAGCAGCCCCAGCGGAGTCCATTCACCCCTCCACTTT. Looking up the rest from reference TRBV7-9 and TRBJ1-6 gives the full variable domain: DTGVSQNPRHKITKRGQNVTFRCDPISEHNRLYWYRQTLGQGPEFLTYFQNEAQLEKSRLLSDRFSAERPKGSFSTLEIQRTEQGDSAMYLCASSPSGVHSPLHFGNGTRLTVT.